The sequence of this TCR beta chain was determined in a study of T cell changes during pregnancy in multiple sclerosis. This clone was detected only once. The protocol was immunoSEQ multiplex PCR, while the TCRdb copy is restricted to in-frame clones and leaves out a portion. The table shows under 85,000 clones, with approximately 90% occurring only once. The sequence derives from a female donor with multiple sclerosis, enrolled in a pregnancy study. The sequencing here drew on peripheral blood, taken in the third trimester of pregnancy.

The chain's CDR3 is CASRTQNQPQHF. CDR3 nucleotide sequence: TGTGCCAGCCGCACTCAAAATCAGCCCCAGCATTTT. The chain recombines TRBV5-8 with TRBJ1-5; D is unclear. The germline V gene encodes CDR1 SGHTS and CDR2 YDEGEE. V lost 7 bases to trimming and J lost 4 bases, with 9 bases between them. CDR3 size: 12 residues.